This entry concerns a single T cell receptor beta chain. No antigen is known for it. This sample was included in a study of cytomegalovirus exposure and HLA in healthy donors. Study-wide results and caveats: HLA alleles showed associations with 15,000 to 20,000 TCR beta sequences in a later analysis, at a 0.05 false discovery rate.

Healthy bone marrow donors made up the donor group. The PCR made use of 60 Vbeta and 13 Jbeta primers. Libraries were prepared by immunoSEQ multiplex PCR; TCRdb keeps only in-frame clonotypes and omits some of them. Here the sample spans roughly 180,000 clones, about 84% being singletons. Trimming at V came to 2 bases and at J to 7 bases, leaving 4 bases not matched to a gene. This CDR3 region has 15 residues. Germline V gene data show CDR1 as SGHDN and CDR2 as FVKESK. V and J are TRBV14 and TRBJ2-1; 11 bases align to TRBD2. The specimen was PBMCs. The sequence was obtained from a man in his late teens or twenties in good health and CMV-seronegative. DNA of the CDR3: TGTGCCAGCAGCCAAACTAGCGGGGGATCAAATGAGCAGTTCTTC. Protein product: CASSQTSGGSNEQFF.